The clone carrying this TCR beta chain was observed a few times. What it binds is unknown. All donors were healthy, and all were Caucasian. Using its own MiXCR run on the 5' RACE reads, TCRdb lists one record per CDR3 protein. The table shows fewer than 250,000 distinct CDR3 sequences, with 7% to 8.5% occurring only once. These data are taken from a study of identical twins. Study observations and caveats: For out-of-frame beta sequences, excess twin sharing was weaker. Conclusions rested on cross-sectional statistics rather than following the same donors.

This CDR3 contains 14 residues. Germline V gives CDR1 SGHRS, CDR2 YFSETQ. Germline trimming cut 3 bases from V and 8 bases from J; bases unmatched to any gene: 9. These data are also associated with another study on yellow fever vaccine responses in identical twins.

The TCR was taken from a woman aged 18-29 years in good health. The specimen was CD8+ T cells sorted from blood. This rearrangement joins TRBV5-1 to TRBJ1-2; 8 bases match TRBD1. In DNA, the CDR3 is TGCGCCAGCAGCTATACGACAGGGGTGGAGGGCTACACCTTC. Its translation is CASSYTTGVEGYTF.